This TCR beta chain emerged from a study of shared clonotypes between healthy human individuals. General study findings and limits: Some naive CD4 clonotypes, around 5%, turned up in common across a few donors.

With respect to this clone: Its antigen is undetermined.

An even split of each subset's genomic DNA across several immunoSEQ plates was performed. The method was immunoSEQ multiplex PCR; TCRdb's version includes in-frame clones alone and lacks a portion of them. The data show 2 million to 2.5 million clones, around 92% seen once. The trim removed 10 bases at V and 4 bases at J, leaving 9 bases unmatched. The length of the CDR3 is 13 residues. Germline loops: CDR1 LNHDA, CDR2 SQIVND (reference sequence). Healthy adults negative for HIV, lacking recent acute infections or vaccinations, served as donors. Sequenced sample: naive CD4+ T cells from PBMCs. Subset reported: CD45RA+ positively selected. The gene calls are TRBV19 and TRBJ2-7, with 8 bases identical to TRBD2. This clonotype originated in a man younger than 30 in good health. Some clones in this sample may be carry-over from other donors' samples. The CDR3 region is CATSGTRLYEQYF. The DNA of the CDR3 is TGTGCCACCAGCGGGACTAGGTTATACGAGCAGTACTTC.